This entry lists 22 T cell receptor beta chains sequenced from one sample in a study of blood T cell repertoires in COVID-19. The assay was immunoSEQ multiplex PCR, and TCRdb's table has in-frame clones only and misses some. This sample has hundreds of thousands of clones, with about 90% found just once. The sample comprised peripheral blood. These receptors were collected from a woman aged 70-85 years with COVID-19, enrolled during active disease.

The chain links TRBV6-5 to TRBJ1-4; D remains ambiguous. Germline V gives CDR1 MNHEY, CDR2 SVGAGI. This CDR3 contains 15 residues. The V end lost 4 bases, the J end lost 0 bases, and 9 bases lay between the germline ends. The CDR3 loop reads CASSSYSSTNEKLFF. Here the CDR3 DNA reads TGTGCCAGCAGTTCCTACAGTTCAACTAATGAAAAACTGTTTTTT.

The chain uses TRBV27 and TRBJ1-2; the D gene is possibly TRBD1 (6 bases). Germline CDR1 is MNHEY and CDR2 is SMNVEV (reference sequence). With 0 bases removed from V and 8 bases from J, the gap between germline ends came to 16 bases. The CDR3 spans 15 residues. The DNA of the CDR3 is TGTGCCAGCAGTTTATCCCCTCGACAGGAACACGGCTACACCTTC. Amino acids: CASSLSPRQEHGYTF.

The chain uses TRBV30 and TRBJ2-7; 7 bases line up with TRBD1. The ends lost 2 bases at V and 3 bases at J; junction bases unmatched: 4. Germline V gene lookup returns CDR1 GTSNPN and CDR2 SVGIG (reference sequence). CDR3 length equals 13 residues. The CDR3 DNA reads TGTGCCTGGAGTCCCCACAGGGGCTACGAGCAGTACTTC. Residues: CAWSPHRGYEQYF.

The chain is built from TRBV6-6 and TRBJ2-7; D is undetermined. The CDR3 sequence is 12 residues long. The ends were cut back, 2 bases at V and 2 bases at J, with 4 bases in the middle. Germline V gene sequence: CDR1 MNHNY, CDR2 SVGAGI (reference sequence). The CDR3 reads CASSYTTYEQYF. The CDR3 bases are TGTGCCAGCAGTTACACTACCTACGAGCAGTACTTC.

V usage is TRBV5-1 and J usage is TRBJ2-3; 7 nucleotides line up with TRBD2. The CDR3 is made up of 14 amino acids. Germline assignment: CDR1 SGHRS and CDR2 YFSETQ. J lost 3 bases, V lost 7 bases, and 8 bases had no gene match. Here the CDR3 reads CASAVQRGTDTQYF. CDR3 in DNA: TGCGCCAGCGCCGTACAGCGGGGTACAGATACGCAGTATTTT.

As for this clone: Its ends do not fully match the called genes, so a read error is possible. The V and J genes are TRBV6-6 and TRBJ2-3; tentatively, D is TRBD1 (6 bases). This CDR3 contains 15 residues. From germline, CDR1 is MNHNY and CDR2 SVGAGI (reference sequence). The CDR3 bases are TGTGCCAGCAGACTGACCAGGGGTAGCAAAGATACGCAGTATTTT. Amino acids: CASRLTRGSKDTQYF.

This chain uses TRBV5-1 with TRBJ1-1; the D gene is possibly TRBD1 (6 bases). V was clipped by 8 bases and J by 1 base, with 9 bases between them. The CDR3 loop spans 12 amino acids. The germline CDR1 and CDR2 sequences are SGHRS and YFSETQ. The CDR3 region has the DNA TGCGCCAGTTACAGGGAGAACACTGAAGCTTTCTTT. The encoded protein is CASYRENTEAFF.

The chain recombines TRBV27 with TRBJ1-2; weak D call: TRBD1 (5 bases). Germline V gives CDR1 MNHEY, CDR2 SMNVEV (reference sequence). CDR3 length: 14 amino acids. V lost 5 bases and J 4 bases, leaving 14 bases between the germline ends. For the CDR3, the DNA is TGTGCCAGCAGTCCACCCGGGGGGAGCTATGGCTACACCTTC. This sequence encodes CASSPPGGSYGYTF.

The chain recombines TRBV28 with TRBJ1-2; tentatively, D is TRBD1 (6 bases). Trimming pared 6 bases from V and 8 bases from J, leaving 19 bases between. The length of the CDR3 is 14 residues. Germline loops: CDR1 MDHEN, CDR2 SYDVKM. CDR3 loop: CASRGAIGPRGYTF. In DNA form, the CDR3 reads TGTGCCAGCAGGGGGGCCATTGGGCCTCGGGGCTACACCTTC.

V gene TRBV28 combines with J gene TRBJ1-6; TRBD1 agrees at 8 bases. The CDR3 extends over 19 amino acids. Germline V gene lookup returns CDR1 MDHEN and CDR2 SYDVKM. Trimming took 6 bases from V and 7 from J; bases not matched to a gene: 20. CDR3 protein: CASSPTGVIWGIINSPLHF. CDR3 DNA: TGTGCCAGCAGCCCGACAGGGGTAATATGGGGGATAATAAATTCACCCCTCCACTTT. The full variable domain, with the rest looked up from reference TRBV28 and TRBJ1-6, is DVKVTQSSRYLVKRTGEKVFLECVQDMDHENMFWYRQDPGLGLRLIYFSYDVKMKEKGDIPEGYSVSREKKERFSLILESASTNQTSMYLCASSPTGVIWGIINSPLHFGNGTRLTVT.

A word on this clone: The same CDR3 also results from other DNA sequences found in this sample. The rearrangement uses TRBV12-3 or TRBV12-4 and TRBJ1-2; D gene uncertain. The germline V and J ends were trimmed by 6 bases and 8 bases, with 13 bases remaining between them. This CDR3 has 12 amino acids. In DNA, the CDR3 is TGTGCCAGCAGCCTGGGAGGAGAAGGCTACACCTTC. Protein sequence: CASSLGGEGYTF.

The CDR3 DNA sequence: TGTGCCAGCGGGGGCGCGGGGGGCCCTCCCGATACGCAGTATTTT. This sequence encodes CASGGAGGPPDTQYF. V gene TRBV2 combines with J gene TRBJ2-3, with 8 bases that match TRBD2. Germline CDR1 reads SNHLY; CDR2 reads FYNNEI. The V segment lost 8 bases and the J segment 6 bases; nucleotides outside the gene matches: 13. The CDR3 runs 15 residues.

The CDR3 sequence is CASSLAGTGPWGQFF. CDR3 DNA: TGCGCCAGCAGCTTGGCCGGGACAGGGCCCTGGGGGCAGTTCTTC. The V gene is TRBV5-1, the J gene TRBJ2-1; TRBD1 matches 9 bases. The CDR3 is 15 residues long. J was trimmed by 12 bases and V by 0 bases; bases with no gene match: 10. Germline CDR1 SGHRS, CDR2 YFSETQ. The full variable domain, completed using reference TRBV5-1 and TRBJ2-1, is KAGVTQTPRYLIKTRGQQVTLSCSPISGHRSVSWYQQTPGQGLQFLFEYFSETQRNKGNFPGRFSGRQFSNSRSEMNVSTLELGDSALYLCASSLAGTGPWGQFFGPGTRLTVL.

A word on this clone: Other DNA sequences within the sample encode an identical CDR3. The gene calls are TRBV2 and TRBJ1-1; D is unclear. Germline CDR1 SNHLY, CDR2 FYNNEI. The CDR3 is made up of 13 amino acids. V dropped 5 bases and J dropped 1 base, with 8 bases sitting between them. CDR3 DNA sequence: TGTGCCAGCAGTACTACGGGGAACACTGAAGCTTTCTTT. It yields the protein CASSTTGNTEAFF.

CDR3 sequence reads: CASSPRGARNYGYTF. CDR3 nucleotide sequence: TGTGCCAGCAGCCCCCGGGGGGCGCGAAACTATGGCTACACCTTC. The chain recombines TRBV7-8 with TRBJ1-2, with D perhaps matching TRBD1 (6 bases). Germline lookup yields CDR1 SGHVS and CDR2 FQNEAQ. The V end was cut by 5 bases, the J end by 2 bases, with 15 bases between. This CDR3 contains 15 residues.

This clone was detected only a few times. CDR3 in amino acids: CASSLVDRGNSPLHF. The CDR3 DNA follows: TGCGCCAGCAGCTTGGTAGACAGGGGGAATTCACCCCTCCACTTT. The V gene is TRBV5-1, the J gene TRBJ1-6, with 9 bases lining up with TRBD1. The CDR3 is 15 residues long. Germline V gene data show CDR1 as SGHRS and CDR2 as YFSETQ. The V gene end was trimmed by 0 bases and the J gene end by 7 bases; junction bases not matched to a gene: 2.

The chain joins TRBV4-3 to TRBJ1-1; no clear D. Trimming shortened V by 0 bases and J by 0 bases, and 8 bases separated the two germline ends. CDR1 and CDR2 (germline): LGHNA, YSLEER. This CDR3 is 15 amino acids long. The CDR3 coding sequence is TGCGCCAGCAGCCAAGATAAGGAGTTGAACACTGAAGCTTTCTTT. Amino acid sequence: CASSQDKELNTEAFF.

The chain has TRBV27 and TRBJ1-5; D not resolved. V lost 6 bases to trimming and J lost 2 bases, with 11 bases between them. The CDR3 runs to 14 residues. Germline values: CDR1 MNHEY, CDR2 SMNVEV (reference sequence). The CDR3 is CASRAGQGNQPQHF. The CDR3 DNA is TGTGCCAGCAGGGCTGGGCAGGGCAATCAGCCCCAGCATTTT.

The chain joins TRBV27 to TRBJ2-5; possibly TRBD2 for D (6 bases). CDR1 is MNHEY and CDR2 is SMNVEV in the germline V gene (reference sequence). This CDR3 has 13 residues. V shed 3 bases and J shed 2 bases, with 7 bases lying between them. CDR3 sequence (DNA): TGTGCCAGCAGTTTCGGGACTCAAGAGACCCAGTACTTC. It codes for CASSFGTQETQYF.

This clone was detected only once. The gene calls are TRBV2 and TRBJ1-2; TRBD1 is a possible D gene (6 bases). Trimming pared 7 bases from V and 3 bases from J, leaving 24 bases between. CDR1 is SNHLY and CDR2 is FYNNEI in the germline V gene. CDR3 size: 17 residues. CDR3 protein: CASKMSSKGEGDYGYTF. CDR3 bases: TGTGCCAGCAAGATGAGTTCGAAGGGGGAAGGCGACTATGGCTACACCTTC.

The CDR3 DNA reads as TGTGCCAGCAGCGCCTCGCCCGGGGGTGGTGAAGCTTTCTTT. It encodes CASSASPGGGEAFF. This rearrangement joins TRBV25-1 to TRBJ1-1; tentatively, D is TRBD1 (5 bases). CDR1 is MGHDK, CDR2 SYGVNS, per germline. Deletions cut 6 bases from V and 7 bases from J, with 18 bases between. This CDR3 spans 14 amino acids.

The rearrangement joins TRBV2 to TRBJ2-5; possibly TRBD1 for D (5 bases). The CDR3 is made up of 14 amino acids. CDR1 and CDR2 from the germline V gene are SNHLY and FYNNEI. Trimming took 3 bases from V and 1 from J, leaving 9 bases between them. The CDR3: CASSEGRAQETQYF. The CDR3 region has the DNA TGTGCCAGCAGTGAGGGCAGGGCCCAAGAGACCCAGTACTTC.